This T cell receptor beta chain emerged from a study of molecular identifiers for immune sequencing clone quantification listed by TCRdb under 2018. Regarding the study in general: For a replicate experiment, the RNA from either 20,000 or 100,000 naive CD8 T cells was divided into five aliquots, and four of those aliquots went on to sequencing. This methods study benchmarked molecular-identifier clustering-based TCR repertoire sequencing (MIDCIRS) and TCR RNA copy counting, using CD8 T cells to do so. What the authors observed across the whole study: When barcode sub-clustering was omitted, TCR diversity was inflated by chimeric consensus sequences, with chimeras reaching as high as 47%. Highly expanded clone sizes could be underestimated because identical TCR molecules may share a barcode. Modeling indicated about 3 TCR RNA copies recovered per cell, compared with roughly 9.7 by digital PCR, which implies a capture efficiency of 25% to 35%. Even against a background of about a million naive CD8 T cells, spiked-in Jurkat TCR RNA amounting to a single cell's worth was reported to be detectable. The naive libraries included spiked-in Jurkat TCR RNA (roughly ten copies' worth), and this Jurkat TCR RNA is not part of the donor repertoire. In CMV-specific effector cells, over 98% of molecules were held by clones above 20 RNA copies, whereas under 1% of molecules were held by such clones in naive cells.

The library came from PCR. TCRdb shows the sequencer as NextSeq 500. Bulk TCR libraries were prepared as previously described, using TCR primers listed in Table S5. Purification of total RNA was performed with the Qiagen AllPrep DNA/RNA kit. Before analysis, reads from multiple sequencing runs of the same library were pooled. Per the source publication's procedure: Reads were retained only if the reads had an exact TCR constant sequence, and the retained reads were trimmed to 150 nt and grouped according to their 12-nt molecular barcodes. Reads within each barcode group were sub-clustered using a 15% Levenshtein threshold, and quality-weighted consensus sequences were constructed for each RNA molecule. Non-functional sequences were filtered out, along with any lower-count sequence sitting one edit away from another sequence. On the basis of fitting two negative binomial distributions, barcode sub-clusters with fewer than 20% of the maximum read count were discarded. The public reads were reanalyzed by TCRdb: fastp trimming at Q25, MiXCR alignment, in-frame beta chains only. Entries that share a CDR3 protein sequence are merged under the most common genes and DNA. TCRdb, not the original authors, processed these V and J calls. The sample yields under 350,000 distinct CDR3 sequences; roughly 24% were counted once. The ten largest clonotypes hold around 0.76% of the sample.

The CDR3 spans 13 residues, from the cysteine through the phenylalanine. Only the CDR3 part of the read is kept: 39 bases, read in frame from the first base. As encoded in the germline V gene, CDR1 is SGHRS while CDR2 is YFSETQ. Turning to this clonotype: Its target antigen remains unknown. At one of its ends the junction is not consistent with the germline gene, which may arise from a read error.

Naive CD8 T cell libraries were made from about 21,000 to 970,000 sorted cells using 10%, 30% or 50% of purified RNA. Naive CD8 T cells, defined as CD8+CD4-CCR7+CD45RA+, were FACS-sorted into RLT Plus buffer on a BD FACSAria II. To test detection sensitivity, Jurkat RNA equivalent to approximately ten TCR copies was spiked into samples of roughly 18,000-1,000,000 naive CD8 T cells. CD8 T cells were enriched with RosetteSep CD8+ T Cell Enrichment Cocktail and Ficoll-Paque, followed by ACK red cell lysis. Material: naive CD8+ T cells from blood, with Jurkat cell RNA spiked in. The cell subset or site tag for this specimen amounts to: FACS-sorted CD8+CD4-CCR7+CD45RA+ naive T cells. The chain is encoded by TRBV5-1 joined to TRBJ1-1, with the D segment identity uncertain. The sequence derives from a human donor in good health. Some libraries in this study had Jurkat cell RNA spiked in. CDR3 protein: CASSLVGTTEALF. The DNA reads TGCGCCAGCAGCTTGGTTGGTACGACTGAAGCTCTCTTT. Joined to the reference TRBV5-1 and TRBJ1-1 proteins, this CDR3 gives the full variable domain: KAGVTQTPRYLIKTRGQQVTLSCSPISGHRSVSWYQQTPGQGLQFLFEYFSETQRNKGNFPGRFSGRQFSNSRSEMNVSTLELGDSALYLCASSLVGTTEALFGQGTRLTVV.